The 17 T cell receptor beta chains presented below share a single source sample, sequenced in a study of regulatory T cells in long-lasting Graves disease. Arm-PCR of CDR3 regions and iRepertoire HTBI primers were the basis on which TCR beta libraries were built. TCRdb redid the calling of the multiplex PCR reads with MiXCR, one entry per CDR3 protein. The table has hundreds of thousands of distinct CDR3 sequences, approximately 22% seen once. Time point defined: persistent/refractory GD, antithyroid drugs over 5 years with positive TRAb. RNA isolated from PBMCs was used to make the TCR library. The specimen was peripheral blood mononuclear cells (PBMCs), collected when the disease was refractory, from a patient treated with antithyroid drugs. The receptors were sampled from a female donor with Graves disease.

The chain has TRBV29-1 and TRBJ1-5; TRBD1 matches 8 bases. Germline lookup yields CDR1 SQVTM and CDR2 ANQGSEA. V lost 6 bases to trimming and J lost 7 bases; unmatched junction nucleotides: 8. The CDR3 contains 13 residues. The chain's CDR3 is CSVGDRGGQPQHF. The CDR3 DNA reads TGCAGCGTGGGAGACAGGGGAGGACAGCCCCAGCATTTT. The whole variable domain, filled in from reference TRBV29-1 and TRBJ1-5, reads SAVISQKPSRDICQRGTSLTIQCQVDSQVTMMFWYRQQPGQSLTLIATANQGSEATYESGFVIDKFPISRPNLTFSTLTVSNMSPEDSSIYLCSVGDRGGQPQHFGDGTRLSIL.

The CDR3 region has the DNA TGTGCCAGCAGCAATAGGGTTGGATCTGGGGCCAACGTCCTGACTTTC. Amino acids: CASSNRVGSGANVLTF. The chain joins TRBV7-2 to TRBJ2-6; unclear D gene. The CDR3 covers 16 residues. V lost 5 bases and J 1 base, leaving 12 bases between the germline ends. CDR1 SGHTA and CDR2 FQGNSA come from the germline V gene.

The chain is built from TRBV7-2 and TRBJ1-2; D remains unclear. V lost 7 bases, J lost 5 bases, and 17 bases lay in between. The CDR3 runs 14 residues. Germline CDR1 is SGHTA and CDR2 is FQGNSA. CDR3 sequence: CASTELATSYGYTF. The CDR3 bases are TGTGCCAGCACCGAGTTGGCTACCAGTTATGGCTACACCTTC.

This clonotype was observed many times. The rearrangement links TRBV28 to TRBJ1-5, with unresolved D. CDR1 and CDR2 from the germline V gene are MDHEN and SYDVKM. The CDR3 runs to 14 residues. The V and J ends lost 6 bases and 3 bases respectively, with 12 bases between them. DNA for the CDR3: TGTGCCAGCAGCCTGGACGGACTCAATCAGCCCCAGCATTTT. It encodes CASSLDGLNQPQHF.

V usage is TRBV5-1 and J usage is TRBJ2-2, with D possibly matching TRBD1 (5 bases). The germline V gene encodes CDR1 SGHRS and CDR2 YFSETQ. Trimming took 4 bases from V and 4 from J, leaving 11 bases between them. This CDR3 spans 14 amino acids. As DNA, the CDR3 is TGCGCCAGCAGCCAACGGCAGGGCACCGGGGAGCTGTTTTTT. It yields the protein CASSQRQGTGELFF.

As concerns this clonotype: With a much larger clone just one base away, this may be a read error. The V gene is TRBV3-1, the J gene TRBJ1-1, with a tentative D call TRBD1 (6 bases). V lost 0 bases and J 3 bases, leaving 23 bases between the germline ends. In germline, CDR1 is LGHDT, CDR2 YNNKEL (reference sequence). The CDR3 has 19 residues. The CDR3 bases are TGTGCCAGCAGCCAAGATCCCAGGTCAGGGGAGGTTTGGTACACTGAAGCTTTCTTT. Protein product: CASSQDPRSGEVWYTEAFF.

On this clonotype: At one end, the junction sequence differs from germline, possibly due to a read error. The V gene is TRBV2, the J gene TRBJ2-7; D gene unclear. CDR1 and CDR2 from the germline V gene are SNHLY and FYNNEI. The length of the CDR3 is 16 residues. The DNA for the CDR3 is TGTGCCAGCAGTTTAATATTCAGGAAGCCGTCCTACGGGCAGTACTTC. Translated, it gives CASSLIFRKPSYGQYF. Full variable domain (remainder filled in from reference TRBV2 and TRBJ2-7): EPEVTQTPSHQVTQMGQEVILRCVPISNHLYFYWYRQILGQKVEFLVSFYNNEISEKSEIFDDQFSVERPDGSNFTLKIRSTKLEDSAMYFCASSLIFRKPSYGQYFGPGTRLTVT.

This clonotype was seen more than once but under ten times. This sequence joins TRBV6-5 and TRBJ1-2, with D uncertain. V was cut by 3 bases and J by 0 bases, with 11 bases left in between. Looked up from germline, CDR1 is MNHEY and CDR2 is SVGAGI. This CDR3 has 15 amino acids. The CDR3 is CASSYAQAANYGYTF. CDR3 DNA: TGTGCCAGCAGTTATGCCCAGGCAGCTAACTATGGCTACACCTTC.

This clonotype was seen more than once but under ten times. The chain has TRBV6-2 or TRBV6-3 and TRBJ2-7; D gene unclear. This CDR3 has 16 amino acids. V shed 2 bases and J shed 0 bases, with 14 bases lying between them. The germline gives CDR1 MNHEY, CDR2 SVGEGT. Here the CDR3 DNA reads TGTGCCAGCAGTTACGGCCGGACGGCCAGCTCCTACGAGCAGTACTTC. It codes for CASSYGRTASSYEQYF.

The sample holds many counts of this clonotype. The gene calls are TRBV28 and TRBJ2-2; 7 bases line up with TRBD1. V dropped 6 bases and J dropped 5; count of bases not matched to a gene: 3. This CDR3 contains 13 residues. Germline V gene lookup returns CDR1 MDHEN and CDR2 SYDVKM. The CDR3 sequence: CASRAQGTGELFF. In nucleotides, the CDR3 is TGTGCCAGCAGAGCACAGGGGACCGGGGAGCTGTTTTTT.

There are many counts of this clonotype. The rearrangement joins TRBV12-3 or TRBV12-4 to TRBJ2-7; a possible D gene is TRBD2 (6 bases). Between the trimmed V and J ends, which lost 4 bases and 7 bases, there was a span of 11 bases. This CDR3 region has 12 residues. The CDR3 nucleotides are TGTGCCAGCAGTTCCCCGGGGGTTGAGCAGTACTTC. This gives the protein CASSSPGVEQYF.

As DNA, the CDR3 is TGTGCCAGCAGCTCCGGACAGGGGGCTTTTGAAGCTTTCTTT. Protein sequence: CASSSGQGAFEAFF. The chain combines TRBV7-2 with TRBJ1-1; 11 bases line up with TRBD1. The V gene's germline CDR1 is SGHTA and CDR2 FQGNSA. J lost 7 bases, V lost 4 bases, and 5 bases had no gene match. The CDR3 consists of 14 residues.

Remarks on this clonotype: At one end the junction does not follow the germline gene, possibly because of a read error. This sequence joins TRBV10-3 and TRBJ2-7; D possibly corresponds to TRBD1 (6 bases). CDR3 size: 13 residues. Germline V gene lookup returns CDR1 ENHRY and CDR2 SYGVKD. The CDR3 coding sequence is TGTGCCGTCAGCCCGGGACAAACCTACGAGCAGTACTTC. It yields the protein CAVSPGQTYEQYF.

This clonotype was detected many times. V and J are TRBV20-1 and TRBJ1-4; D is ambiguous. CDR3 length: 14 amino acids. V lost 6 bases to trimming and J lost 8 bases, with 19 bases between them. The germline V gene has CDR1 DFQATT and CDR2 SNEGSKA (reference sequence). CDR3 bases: TGCAGTGCCCCTCCCTCCGGAGCCGGGGAAAAACTGTTTTTT. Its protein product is CSAPPSGAGEKLFF.

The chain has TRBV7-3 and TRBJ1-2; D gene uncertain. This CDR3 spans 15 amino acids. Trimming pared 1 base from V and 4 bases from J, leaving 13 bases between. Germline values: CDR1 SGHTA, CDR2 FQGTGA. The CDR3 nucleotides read TGTGCCAGCAGCTTAATAGGAGGGCGGAGCTATGGCTACACCTTC. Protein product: CASSLIGGRSYGYTF.

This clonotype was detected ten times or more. In DNA, the CDR3 is TGCAGCGTTACCCCCAACACTGAAGCTTTCTTT. This sequence encodes CSVTPNTEAFF. This sequence joins TRBV29-1 and TRBJ1-1; no reliable D call. Germline CDR1 reads SQVTM; CDR2 reads ANQGSEA. The CDR3 length is 11 residues. V was trimmed by 5 bases and J by 2 bases, leaving 6 bases between them.

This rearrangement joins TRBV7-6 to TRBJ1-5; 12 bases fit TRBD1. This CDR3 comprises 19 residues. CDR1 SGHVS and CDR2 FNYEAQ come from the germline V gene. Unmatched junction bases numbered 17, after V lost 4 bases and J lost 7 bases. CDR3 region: CASSSWAPGQGARGQPQHF. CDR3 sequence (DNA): TGTGCCAGCAGCTCGTGGGCTCCGGGACAGGGGGCTCGGGGCCAGCCCCAGCATTTT.